This is a list of T cell receptor beta chains from one sample in a study of blood T cell repertoires in COVID-19. Sequencing was performed with immunoSEQ multiplex PCR; in TCRdb, only in-frame clones are kept and a portion is missing. In the table there are hundreds of thousands of clones, approximately 85% of which are singletons. Sequenced: peripheral blood. Receptor source: a human donor in a cohort sampled during active COVID-19. Both conserved end residues are part of each CDR3. The D gene is left open where the match is weak. For some rows the clone size is stated as once, few or many, or as a class when expanded; others skip it.

CDR3aa: CASSKTSGGHYNEQFF
CDR3nt: TGTGCCAGCAGCAAGACTAGCGGGGGGCACTACAATGAGCAGTTCTTC
d_gene: TRBD2
abundance: once
j_gene: TRBJ2-1
v_gene: TRBV7-6

CDR3aa: CASSEYGTKNTEAFF
CDR3nt: TGTGCCAGCAGTGAATATGGGACAAAGAACACTGAAGCTTTCTTT
d_gene: -
abundance: -
j_gene: TRBJ1-1
v_gene: TRBV25-1

CDR3aa: CASSYQALSSYEQYF
CDR3nt: TGTGCCAGCAGCTATCAGGCCTTGAGCTCCTACGAGCAGTACTTC
d_gene: -
abundance: once
j_gene: TRBJ2-7
v_gene: TRBV11-1

CDR3aa: CASSHRANTGELFF
CDR3nt: TGTGCCAGCAGCCACAGAGCGAACACCGGGGAGCTGTTTTTT
d_gene: -
abundance: -
j_gene: TRBJ2-2
v_gene: TRBV7-9

CDR3aa: CASSLDREAVGYTF
CDR3nt: TGTGCCAGCAGCTTGGATAGGGAGGCGGTCGGCTACACCTTC
d_gene: -
abundance: -
j_gene: TRBJ1-2
v_gene: TRBV5-4

CDR3aa: CASDSITRYGYTF
CDR3nt: TGTGCCAGCGACTCCATTACTAGATATGGCTACACCTTC
d_gene: -
abundance: -
j_gene: TRBJ1-2
v_gene: TRBV7-9

CDR3aa: CASRLAGGTDTQYF
CDR3nt: TGCGCCAGCAGGCTAGCGGGGGGCACAGATACGCAGTATTTT
d_gene: TRBD2
abundance: -
j_gene: TRBJ2-3
v_gene: TRBV10-2

CDR3aa: CASSLAGAGANVLTF
CDR3nt: TGTGCCAGCAGCTTGGCCGGTGCTGGGGCCAACGTCCTGACTTTC
d_gene: -
abundance: -
j_gene: TRBJ2-6
v_gene: TRBV5-4

CDR3aa: CASSLGQGGYQPQHF
CDR3nt: TGTGCCAGCAGTTTAGGGCAGGGTGGCTATCAGCCCCAGCATTTT
d_gene: -
abundance: -
j_gene: TRBJ1-5
v_gene: TRBV27

CDR3aa: CASSQDREWAYGYTF
CDR3nt: TGTGCCAGCAGCCAGGACAGGGAATGGGCTTATGGCTACACCTTC
d_gene: TRBD1
abundance: -
j_gene: TRBJ1-2
v_gene: TRBV6-5

CDR3aa: CANQRGPTYEQYF
CDR3nt: TGTGCCAACCAGCGGGGGCCAACCTACGAGCAGTACTTC
d_gene: TRBD2
abundance: few
j_gene: TRBJ2-7
v_gene: TRBV2

CDR3aa: CASSRVLPGQGARELFF
CDR3nt: TGTGCCAGCAGCAGAGTACTTCCGGGACAGGGGGCGAGGGAGCTGTTTTTT
d_gene: TRBD1
abundance: -
j_gene: TRBJ2-2
v_gene: TRBV11-3

CDR3aa: CATSDRNYGYTF
CDR3nt: TGTGCCACCAGTGACCGTAACTATGGCTACACCTTC
d_gene: -
abundance: -
j_gene: TRBJ1-2
v_gene: TRBV24-1

CDR3aa: CASSRDRGLVDTQYF
CDR3nt: TGTGCCAGCAGCCGGGACAGGGGGTTGGTGGATACGCAGTATTTT
d_gene: TRBD1
abundance: -
j_gene: TRBJ2-3
v_gene: TRBV27

CDR3aa: CASSRNRGTEAFF
CDR3nt: TGTGCCAGTAGTCGAAACAGGGGTACTGAAGCTTTCTTT
d_gene: TRBD1
abundance: -
j_gene: TRBJ1-1
v_gene: TRBV19

CDR3aa: CASSPWGGMNTEAFF
CDR3nt: TGTGCCAGCTCACCATGGGGCGGAATGAACACTGAAGCTTTCTTT
d_gene: -
abundance: -
j_gene: TRBJ1-1
v_gene: TRBV18

CDR3aa: CASGHDRGRYTEAFF
CDR3nt: TGTGCTAGTGGTCACGACAGGGGGCGTTACACTGAAGCTTTCTTT
d_gene: TRBD1
abundance: -
j_gene: TRBJ1-1
v_gene: TRBV12-5

CDR3aa: CASSWTGTTGANVLTF
CDR3nt: TGCGCCAGCAGCTGGACAGGGACAACTGGGGCCAACGTCCTGACTTTC
d_gene: TRBD1
abundance: -
j_gene: TRBJ2-6
v_gene: TRBV5-1

CDR3aa: CASSSSPQGAGSYEQYF
CDR3nt: TGTGCCAGCAGCTCATCCCCCCAGGGGGCAGGCTCCTACGAGCAGTACTTC
d_gene: TRBD1
abundance: -
j_gene: TRBJ2-7
v_gene: TRBV7-9

CDR3aa: CASSGQGMSYEQYF
CDR3nt: TGTGCCAGCAGCGGACAGGGCATGTCCTACGAGCAGTACTTC
d_gene: TRBD1
abundance: -
j_gene: TRBJ2-7
v_gene: TRBV6-5

CDR3aa: CASSLSYSNQPQHF
CDR3nt: TGTGCCAGCAGCTTATCGTATAGCAATCAGCCCCAGCATTTT
d_gene: -
abundance: -
j_gene: TRBJ1-5
v_gene: TRBV7-2

CDR3aa: CASSLKGPGGAGPYNEQFF
CDR3nt: TGTGCCAGCAGCTTAAAAGGACCCGGGGGGGCCGGCCCCTACAATGAGCAGTTCTTC
d_gene: TRBD2
abundance: -
j_gene: TRBJ2-1
v_gene: TRBV7-3

CDR3aa: CASSPPTLPYGYTF
CDR3nt: TGTGCCAGCAGCCCACCAACATTGCCGTACGGCTACACCTTC
d_gene: -
abundance: -
j_gene: TRBJ1-2
v_gene: TRBV5-4

CDR3aa: CALLEGAGELFF
CDR3nt: TGTGCCCTTTTGGAGGGAGCCGGGGAGCTGTTTTTT
d_gene: -
abundance: -
j_gene: TRBJ2-2
v_gene: TRBV30

CDR3aa: CASSEYAGLTEAFF
CDR3nt: TGTGCCAGCAGTGAATATGCAGGGTTGACTGAAGCTTTCTTT
d_gene: -
abundance: -
j_gene: TRBJ1-1
v_gene: TRBV6-1

CDR3aa: CAWRKTGSGEQYF
CDR3nt: TGTGCCTGGAGGAAGACAGGCTCGGGCGAGCAGTACTTC
d_gene: -
abundance: -
j_gene: TRBJ2-7
v_gene: TRBV30

CDR3aa: CASSSTPGQSRPYEQYF
CDR3nt: TGTGCCAGCAGCTCTACACCGGGACAGTCTAGACCCTACGAGCAGTACTTC
d_gene: TRBD1
abundance: many
j_gene: TRBJ2-7
v_gene: TRBV3-1/TRBV3-2

CDR3aa: CASSESPSTGYTF
CDR3nt: TGTGCCAGCAGTGAGAGCCCGTCTACTGGCTACACCTTC
d_gene: -
abundance: -
j_gene: TRBJ1-2
v_gene: TRBV2

CDR3aa: CASSEQGGQAYEQYF
CDR3nt: TGCGCCAGCAGCGAACAGGGTGGGCAGGCCTACGAGCAGTACTTC
d_gene: -
abundance: -
j_gene: TRBJ2-7
v_gene: TRBV4-1

CDR3aa: CASSIDGSSGNTIYF
CDR3nt: TGTGCCAGCAGCATCGACGGGAGCTCTGGAAACACCATATATTTT
d_gene: -
abundance: -
j_gene: TRBJ1-3
v_gene: TRBV7-2

CDR3aa: CASSSPPREAFF
CDR3nt: TGTGCCAGCAGCAGCCCCCCCCGTGAAGCTTTCTTT
d_gene: -
abundance: -
j_gene: TRBJ1-1
v_gene: TRBV9

CDR3aa: CASSPDRNQPQHF
CDR3nt: TGTGCCAGCAGCCCGGACAGGAATCAGCCCCAGCATTTT
d_gene: TRBD1
abundance: -
j_gene: TRBJ1-5
v_gene: TRBV12-3/TRBV12-4

CDR3aa: CASSSSGQTRKGTDTQYF
CDR3nt: TGTGCCAGCAGCTCCTCCGGACAGACTCGAAAAGGCACAGATACGCAGTATTTT
d_gene: -
abundance: -
j_gene: TRBJ2-3
v_gene: TRBV11-2

CDR3aa: CASSPRQGGGTADTQYF
CDR3nt: TGTGCCAGCAGCCCGCGACAGGGCGGAGGGACCGCAGATACGCAGTATTTT
d_gene: -
abundance: -
j_gene: TRBJ2-3
v_gene: TRBV5-4

CDR3aa: CASVKRGTGDSTGELFF
CDR3nt: TGTGCCTCCGTTAAAAGGGGGACAGGGGATTCCACCGGGGAGCTGTTTTTT
d_gene: TRBD1
abundance: once
j_gene: TRBJ2-2
v_gene: TRBV30

CDR3aa: CASSQRGPGTDTQYF
CDR3nt: TGTGCCAGCAGCCAGAGGGGGCCTGGCACAGATACGCAGTATTTT
d_gene: TRBD1
abundance: -
j_gene: TRBJ2-3
v_gene: TRBV3-1/TRBV3-2

CDR3aa: CASSEYGNTIYF
CDR3nt: TGTGCCAGCAGCGAATATGGAAACACCATATATTTT
d_gene: -
abundance: -
j_gene: TRBJ1-3
v_gene: TRBV9

CDR3aa: CASSPEIGNQPQHF
CDR3nt: TGTGCCAGCAGCCCGGAGATAGGCAATCAGCCCCAGCATTTT
d_gene: -
abundance: -
j_gene: TRBJ1-5
v_gene: TRBV11-2

CDR3aa: CAWRGTGYLETQYF
CDR3nt: TGTGCCTGGAGAGGGACAGGGTATTTAGAGACCCAGTACTTC
d_gene: TRBD1
abundance: -
j_gene: TRBJ2-5
v_gene: TRBV30

CDR3aa: CASSLADGEGETQYF
CDR3nt: TGTGCCAGCAGCTTGGCCGATGGGGAGGGGGAGACCCAGTACTTC
d_gene: TRBD2
abundance: -
j_gene: TRBJ2-5
v_gene: TRBV5-4

CDR3aa: CASTRDRGTEQYF
CDR3nt: TGTGCCAGCACCCGGGACAGGGGAACCGAGCAGTACTTC
d_gene: TRBD1
abundance: few
j_gene: TRBJ2-7
v_gene: TRBV6-5

CDR3aa: CATSDSRGTGVQPQHF
CDR3nt: TGTGCCACCAGTGATTCACGCGGGACAGGGGTCCAGCCCCAGCATTTT
d_gene: TRBD1
abundance: -
j_gene: TRBJ1-5
v_gene: TRBV24-1

CDR3aa: CATALGGERNQPQHF
CDR3nt: TGTGCCACGGCTTTGGGGGGGGAAAGGAATCAGCCCCAGCATTTT
d_gene: -
abundance: once
j_gene: TRBJ1-5
v_gene: TRBV24-1

CDR3aa: CASSDSRDRGWSYYGYTF
CDR3nt: TGTGCCAGCAGTGACTCGAGGGACAGGGGATGGTCTTACTATGGCTACACCTTC
d_gene: TRBD1
abundance: -
j_gene: TRBJ1-2
v_gene: TRBV6-4

CDR3aa: CATSRDLFTGELFF
CDR3nt: TGTGCCACCAGCAGAGATCTTTTCACCGGGGAGCTGTTTTTT
d_gene: -
abundance: -
j_gene: TRBJ2-2
v_gene: TRBV15

CDR3aa: CASRTGRGSPLHF
CDR3nt: TGTGCCAGTAGAACGGGCCGGGGATCACCCCTCCACTTT
d_gene: -
abundance: -
j_gene: TRBJ1-6
v_gene: TRBV19

CDR3aa: CASSLGPRVGNQPQHF
CDR3nt: TGTGCCAGCTCACTAGGCCCGAGGGTTGGAAATCAGCCCCAGCATTTT
d_gene: -
abundance: -
j_gene: TRBJ1-5
v_gene: TRBV18

CDR3aa: CASSQGELSGLFF
CDR3nt: TGTGCCAGCAGCCAAGGAGAGCTGAGTGGGCTGTTTTTT
d_gene: -
abundance: -
j_gene: TRBJ2-2
v_gene: TRBV3-1/TRBV3-2

CDR3aa: CASRTGSGELFF
CDR3nt: TGTGCCAGCAGGACAGGGTCCGGGGAGCTGTTTTTT
d_gene: TRBD1
abundance: -
j_gene: TRBJ2-2
v_gene: TRBV2

CDR3aa: CASSGLAGVGANVLTF
CDR3nt: TGTGCCAGCAGCGGACTAGCGGGGGTTGGGGCCAACGTCCTGACTTTC
d_gene: TRBD2
abundance: -
j_gene: TRBJ2-6
v_gene: TRBV9

CDR3aa: CATSKRTGAEQYF
CDR3nt: TGTGCCACCTCCAAACGGACAGGGGCCGAGCAGTACTTC
d_gene: TRBD1
abundance: -
j_gene: TRBJ2-7
v_gene: TRBV24-1

CDR3aa: CSAELYNEQFF
CDR3nt: TGCAGTGCTGAGCTCTACAATGAGCAGTTCTTC
d_gene: -
abundance: -
j_gene: TRBJ2-1
v_gene: TRBV20-1

CDR3aa: CASSQLVSETEAFF
CDR3nt: TGTGCCAGCTCACAACTGGTCTCGGAGACTGAAGCTTTCTTT
d_gene: -
abundance: -
j_gene: TRBJ1-1
v_gene: TRBV18

CDR3aa: CASSYSGGYEQFF
CDR3nt: TGTGCCAGCAGTTATTCGGGGGGCTATGAGCAGTTCTTC
d_gene: -
abundance: -
j_gene: TRBJ2-1
v_gene: TRBV6-5

CDR3aa: CASSPPGQGETQYF
CDR3nt: TGTGCCAGCAGCCCCCCAGGACAGGGAGAGACCCAGTACTTC
d_gene: TRBD1
abundance: -
j_gene: TRBJ2-5
v_gene: TRBV14

CDR3aa: CASSLNRGEQYF
CDR3nt: TGTGCCAGCAGTTTAAACAGGGGCGAGCAGTACTTC
d_gene: TRBD1
abundance: -
j_gene: TRBJ2-7
v_gene: TRBV12-3/TRBV12-4

CDR3aa: CASSRQGNGMNTEAFF
CDR3nt: TGCGCCAGCAGCCGACAGGGGAATGGCATGAACACTGAAGCTTTCTTT
d_gene: TRBD1
abundance: -
j_gene: TRBJ1-1
v_gene: TRBV4-1